The rows below give T cell receptor beta chains drawn from one sample of a study of blood T cell repertoires in COVID-19. Assay used: immunoSEQ multiplex PCR; TCRdb lists only in-frame clones, some missing. The table includes 160,000 or so clones, 86% detected once. Sequenced: peripheral blood. The receptors shown here come from a woman in her 70s with acute or convalescent COVID-19. CDR3s include the opening cysteine and the closing phenylalanine or tryptophan. D genes are given only for firm matches. Size is omitted from some rows. Given values are once, few, many or a class for expanded clones.

TRBD1	.	TRBV19	TRBJ1-5	TGTGCCAGTAGTATCGGACAGGGGATTAATCAGCCCCAGCATTTT	CASSIGQGINQPQHF
TRBD2	.	TRBV7-2	TRBJ2-7	TGTGCCAGCAGCCGGGGGGGAAGCTCCTACGAGCAGTACTTC	CASSRGGSSYEQYF
.	.	TRBV7-2	TRBJ2-1	TGTGCCAGCAGCCCCCGGGGCAGGGGGGTCTACAATGAGCAGTTCTTC	CASSPRGRGVYNEQFF
TRBD2	.	TRBV27	TRBJ2-1	TGTGCCAGCAGTCCCGGGACGGGACTAGCGGGTATCTACAATGAGCAGTTCTTC	CASSPGTGLAGIYNEQFF
TRBD1	.	TRBV7-6	TRBJ2-1	TGTGCCAGCAGCCCGGGACAGGGGACGGGGCAGTTCTTC	CASSPGQGTGQFF
TRBD1	.	TRBV4-2	TRBJ1-2	TGTGCCAGCAGCCAAACCGGGACAGGGGAGAACTATGGCTACACCTTC	CASSQTGTGENYGYTF
.	once	TRBV7-2	TRBJ2-3	TGTGCCAGCAGCTTAGCGGCGAGGCCGGCAAGCGGGAGCACAGATACGCAGTATTTT	CASSLAARPASGSTDTQYF
.	.	TRBV28	TRBJ1-2	TGTGCCAGCAGTTTATTGGGGCAGACCTATGGCTACACCTTC	CASSLLGQTYGYTF
TRBD1	few	TRBV11-3	TRBJ2-2	TGTGCCAGCAGCTTAGATGGACAGGGGTCGAGGGAGCTGTTTTTT	CASSLDGQGSRELFF
.	.	TRBV30	TRBJ2-5	TGTGCCTGGAGTGTACTTCTCGGAGAGACCCAGTACTTC	CAWSVLLGETQYF
.	.	TRBV25-1	TRBJ1-2	TGTGCCAGCAGTGAAAGCGGTCAAAGCTATGGCTACACCTTC	CASSESGQSYGYTF
.	.	TRBV19	TRBJ2-5	TGTGCCAGTAGTATTAGTGCGGGGTTAGAGACCCAGTACTTC	CASSISAGLETQYF
.	.	TRBV6-5	TRBJ1-2	TGTGCCAGCAGCCGACTGGGACAAAGGGAGGGCTACACCTTC	CASSRLGQREGYTF
TRBD1	once	TRBV5-1	TRBJ1-1	TGCGCCAGCAGCCCAGAGGGACAGGGACACACTGAAGCTTTCTTT	CASSPEGQGHTEAFF
.	.	TRBV10-3	TRBJ1-3	TGTGCCATCAGTGAGGGGGCTGATTCTGGAAACACCATATATTTT	CAISEGADSGNTIYF
.	.	TRBV18	TRBJ1-1	TGTGCCAGCTCACCACGTTCGCCAGTCCTAGGGGACACTGAAGCTTTCTTT	CASSPRSPVLGDTEAFF
TRBD2	.	TRBV12-5	TRBJ2-2	TGTGCTAGTGGTTTGGTAAGGACTAGCGGTTACACCGGGGAGCTGTTTTTT	CASGLVRTSGYTGELFF
.	.	TRBV5-1	TRBJ1-5	TGCGCCAGCAGCTTGGCCTTAGGGGATCAGCCCCAGCATTTT	CASSLALGDQPQHF
TRBD1	.	TRBV2	TRBJ1-3	TGTGCCAGCAGTGCGGGACAGGGAAATGGAAACACCATATATTTT	CASSAGQGNGNTIYF
.	.	TRBV28	TRBJ2-7	TGTGCCAGCAAGGGCGGGATCTACGAGCAGTACTTC	CASKGGIYEQYF
TRBD2	.	TRBV6-2/TRBV6-3	TRBJ2-1	TGTGCCAGCAGTCTCACTAGCGGTGGTTACAATGAGCAGTTCTTC	CASSLTSGGYNEQFF
.	.	TRBV27	TRBJ1-5	TGTGCCAGCAGTCCCTACAGGGTCGATCAGCCCCAGCATTTT	CASSPYRVDQPQHF
TRBD1	.	TRBV5-1	TRBJ1-6	TGCGCCAGCAGCACCGGGACAGGGGCGACTTCACCCCTCCACTTT	CASSTGTGATSPLHF
.	.	TRBV6-2/TRBV6-3	TRBJ1-5	TGTGCCAGCAGTGACAGATTCAATCAGCCCCAGCATTTT	CASSDRFNQPQHF
.	.	TRBV5-1	TRBJ2-1	TGCGCCAGCAGCTTGGACAGTTTCAAGTACAATGAGCAGTTCTTC	CASSLDSFKYNEQFF
TRBD1	.	TRBV7-8	TRBJ1-4	TGTGCCAGCGGATCAAACAGGGGGGCTAATGAAAAACTGTTTTTT	CASGSNRGANEKLFF
.	.	TRBV24-1	TRBJ2-2	TGTGCCACCAGTGACTACGCGAACACCGGGGAGCTGTTTTTT	CATSDYANTGELFF
.	.	TRBV6-5	TRBJ1-1	TGTGCCAGCAGTCTACGGACAGCCAACACTGAAGCTTTCTTT	CASSLRTANTEAFF
.	.	TRBV5-1	TRBJ2-3	TGCGCCAGCAGCTCGTCAGGGGATAGCACAGATACGCAGTATTTT	CASSSSGDSTDTQYF
TRBD1	.	TRBV7-9	TRBJ1-4	TGTGCCAGCAGTTCGAACAGGGGGCTGAATGAAAAACTGTTTTTT	CASSSNRGLNEKLFF
TRBD2	once	TRBV28	TRBJ2-7	TGTGCCAGCAGTTCGGGGACTAGCGGGAACTACGAGCAGTACTTC	CASSSGTSGNYEQYF
TRBD1	.	TRBV19	TRBJ1-4	TGTGCCAGTAGTTCCAGGGGGCGTTCTAATGAAAAACTGTTTTTT	CASSSRGRSNEKLFF
.	.	TRBV30	TRBJ1-2	TGTGCCTGGAGTAAAGACGGACTCTATGGCTACACCTTC	CAWSKDGLYGYTF
.	.	TRBV12-3/TRBV12-4	TRBJ1-4	TGTGCCAGCAGTTTATCAGGGGATGAAAAACTGTTTTTT	CASSLSGDEKLFF
.	.	TRBV7-9	TRBJ1-2	TGTGCCAGCAGCTTAGCCGAGCTTAGGGGGTCGGCTTTAGGCTACACCTTC	CASSLAELRGSALGYTF
.	.	TRBV28	TRBJ2-5	TGTGCCAGTCAGTTGGGGGGTCTGGAGACCCAGTACTTC	CASQLGGLETQYF
TRBD1	.	TRBV10-3	TRBJ2-3	TGTGCCATCAGTGATGGCTCTACAGGGGTTGGGGATACGCAGTATTTT	CAISDGSTGVGDTQYF
.	.	TRBV11-2	TRBJ1-2	TGTGCCAGCAGCTTAAGTACTCCCAGGGCAGGGTGGAATGGCTACACCTTC	CASSLSTPRAGWNGYTF
.	.	TRBV4-3	TRBJ1-4	TGCGCCAGCAGCCTGAGTGGGGGGGGAACTAATGAAAAACTGTTTTTT	CASSLSGGGTNEKLFF
.	.	TRBV24-1	TRBJ1-2	TGTGCCACCAGTGGGGCCGACTATGGCTACACCTTC	CATSGADYGYTF
.	.	TRBV18	TRBJ2-2	TGTGCCAGCTCACCCCCAGGGAAGACGGGCACCGGGGAGCTGTTTTTT	CASSPPGKTGTGELFF
.	.	TRBV9	TRBJ1-6	TGTGCCAGCAGCGTAGACGGGACTTATAATTCACCCCTCCACTTT	CASSVDGTYNSPLHF
.	.	TRBV20-1	TRBJ2-4	TGCAGTGCTAGTTCTAGGCTAGCCAAAAACATTCAGTACTTC	CSASSRLAKNIQYF
TRBD2	few	TRBV27	TRBJ2-1	TGTGCCAGCAGTTTCCTTACTAGCGGGAGCTCCTACAATGAGCAGTTCTTC	CASSFLTSGSSYNEQFF
TRBD2	.	TRBV30	TRBJ2-3	TGTGCCTGGAGTACCGCGGGAGGAGGGGCAGATACGCAGTATTTT	CAWSTAGGGADTQYF
TRBD2	.	TRBV27	TRBJ2-3	TGTGCCAGCAGTTCCTTTGCGGGGGGAGCAGATACGCAGTATTTT	CASSSFAGGADTQYF
TRBD1	few	TRBV7-9	TRBJ1-5	TGTGCCAGCAGCAGATTAACAATACAGGGGGCAGGGCAGCCCCAGCATTTT	CASSRLTIQGAGQPQHF
.	.	TRBV21-1	TRBJ1-2	TGTGCCAGCAGCAAAACAGGGTTGACTAACTATGGCTACACCTTC	CASSKTGLTNYGYTF
.	once	TRBV7-2	TRBJ2-2	TGTGCCAGCAGCTTAGCCCAAGCGGGCACCGGGGAGCTGTTTTTT	CASSLAQAGTGELFF
.	few	TRBV9	TRBJ2-2	TGTGCCAGCAGCGTAGTTGAGGTTGGCGGGGAGCTGTTTTTT	CASSVVEVGGELFF
.	.	TRBV6-5	TRBJ1-3	TGTGCCAGCTTTGCAGGGGCTATCTCTGGAAACACCATATATTTT	CASFAGAISGNTIYF
TRBD1	.	TRBV6-5	TRBJ1-5	TGTGCCAGCAGTACAGGGGGCTCTAGCCGGCAGCCCCAGCATTTT	CASSTGGSSRQPQHF
TRBD1	once	TRBV18	TRBJ1-1	TGTGCCAGCTCACCCGAACAGGGGTTAGGTGAAGCTTTCTTT	CASSPEQGLGEAFF
TRBD2	.	TRBV28	TRBJ2-5	TGTGCCAGCAGTTTAGGTTATAGGACTAGCGGGAAGGAGACCCAGTACTTC	CASSLGYRTSGKETQYF
.	once	TRBV28	TRBJ1-1	TGTGCCAGCAACTCCGGGTCCCCGGACACTGAAGCTTTCTTT	CASNSGSPDTEAFF